Listed below are T cell receptor beta chains from one sample, sequenced in a study of technical replicates of blood from a few donors. The protocol was immunoSEQ multiplex PCR, while the TCRdb copy is restricted to in-frame clones and leaves out a portion. The sample consists of 45,000 to 55,000 clones, roughly 95% of them appearing once. The sample comprised T cells isolated from PBMCs. All receptors come from a human donor in good health. The CDR3 runs from the conserved cysteine through the conserved F or W. The order of the fields is J gene, D gene, V gene, clone size, CDR3 protein, CDR3 DNA. A D gene is named only where the DNA matches it firmly. Not every row has a clone size; where given, it reads once, few, many or a size class.

TRBJ1-2 - TRBV7-2 - CASSLEAGANYGYTF TGTGCCAGCAGCTTAGAGGCGGGGGCTAACTATGGCTACACCTTC
TRBJ1-1 TRBD1 TRBV2 - CASSDNLALGQGSSINTEAFF TGTGCCAGCAGTGATAATTTGGCTCTGGGACAGGGATCTAGCATAAACACTGAAGCTTTCTTT
TRBJ1-2 TRBD1 TRBV10-3 - CAISDPGGEGYTF TGTGCCATCAGTGACCCAGGGGGCGAAGGCTACACCTTC
TRBJ1-5 - TRBV7-2 - CASSLGGGGNQPQHF TGTGCCAGCAGCTTAGGGGGGGGAGGAAATCAGCCCCAGCATTTT
TRBJ1-1 TRBD1 TRBV7-6 once CASSFDREVTEAFF TGTGCCAGCAGCTTCGACAGGGAGGTTACTGAAGCTTTCTTT
TRBJ2-1 - TRBV2 - CASTPGDLHNEQFF TGTGCCAGCACCCCGGGTGATTTACACAATGAGCAGTTCTTC
TRBJ1-1 - TRBV30 - CAWGGDTAITEAFF TGTGCCTGGGGAGGCGACACCGCTATCACTGAAGCTTTCTTT
TRBJ2-3 - TRBV7-2 - CASSSAGGRTDTQYF TGTGCCAGCAGCTCGGCCGGAGGGAGGACAGATACGCAGTATTTT
TRBJ1-3 - TRBV9 - CASSVGVHSYAGNTIYF TGTGCCAGCAGCGTAGGTGTCCACTCATATGCTGGAAACACCATATATTTT
TRBJ1-5 - TRBV10-3 - CAISESDTRNQPQHF TGTGCCATCAGTGAGTCAGACACCCGCAATCAGCCCCAGCATTTT
TRBJ2-6 TRBD2 TRBV7-9 - CASSLDMGLSTF TGTGCCAGCAGCTTAGATATGGGACTATCGACTTTC
TRBJ1-3 - TRBV29-1 - CSVSFGDSGNTIYF TGCAGCGTTTCATTCGGGGACTCTGGAAACACCATATATTTT
TRBJ2-1 TRBD2 TRBV29-1 - CSVEDSSGRYNEQFF TGCAGCGTTGAAGATTCCAGCGGGAGGTACAATGAGCAGTTCTTC
TRBJ2-1 - TRBV5-6 - CASNFLPPGSEQFF TGTGCCAGCAATTTCCTACCCCCGGGTTCTGAGCAGTTCTTC
TRBJ1-5 - TRBV7-6 - CASSLSGGGNQPQHF TGTGCCAGCAGCTTATCGGGAGGCGGAAATCAGCCCCAGCATTTT
TRBJ1-2 - TRBV29-1 - CSVLTGGPYYGYTF TGCAGCGTCCTTACGGGGGGCCCTTACTATGGCTACACCTTC
TRBJ2-5 - TRBV9 once CASSPKGQETQYF TGTGCCAGCAGCCCAAAGGGGCAAGAGACCCAGTACTTC
TRBJ2-7 TRBD1 TRBV2 - CASSGLGQGPYEQYF TGTGCCAGCAGTGGGTTGGGACAGGGTCCCTACGAGCAGTACTTC
TRBJ2-1 TRBD2 TRBV15 - CATSSLVGGLDEQFF TGTGCCACCAGCAGTTTGGTGGGAGGGCTGGATGAGCAGTTCTTC